A single TCR beta chain is shown here with its context. No cognate antigen has been identified for it. The record has no base qualities; no much larger clone is one base away. This sample includes further DNA sequences coding for the same CDR3. This entry is derived from a study of blood T cell repertoires in COVID-19 (TCRdb year 2020). Concerning the study at large: Collaborator samples came from the United States, Italy and Spain and covered acute and convalescent phases of COVID-19. The prospective study material was composed of cDNA or gDNA derived from T cells, B-cell-depleted T cells, or PBMCs. Subjects who had been exposed to COVID-19, were actively infected with it, or had recovered from it provided the deeply sampled blood TCRbeta repertoires that made up the dataset. The repertoires were released in a freely available public database intended as a resource for research on the immune response to SARS-CoV-2. Samples were obtained from the ongoing ImmuneRACE study (first 160 participants) and from 950 to 1,500 subjects provided by 6 global collaborators. A de-identified subject ID, COVID-19 status, age in years and sex were almost always included in the sample metadata. Where HLA class I and class II types were available, the types were taken from metadata supplied by the sample provider, not from assay-based typing.

The research as a whole found: The quantity of clinical and demographic metadata differed by source and by participant and was supplied without curation.

For CDR1 and CDR2, the germline V gene lists SNHLY and FYNNEI. V sheds 9 bases and J sheds 0 bases, leaving 18 bases between their ends. The CDR3 runs 16 amino acids, cysteine and phenylalanine included. Of all the DNA, just the CDR3 is kept, 48 bases in frame from base 1. The immunoSEQ Assay, a bias-controlled multiplex PCR, was used to amplify TCRbeta CDR3 regions from genomic DNA. As for the authors' bioinformatics: Within the assay, amplification of reference gene primers was used to estimate how many nucleated cells each sample contained. Sequence reads were collapsed and filtered to measure the absolute abundance of every unique TCRbeta CDR3 rearrangement. For each sample, productive Simpson clonality was calculated by taking the square root of Simpson's diversity index across productive rearrangements. TCRdb's version of the immuneACCESS table is confined to in-frame rearrangements and falls short of the full clone set. An unresolved V gene accounts for under half of the shortfall where checked; the remainder is of unknown origin. V and J calls and clone size come straight from that table; D and trimming were deduced from the DNA. For this sample the table gives about 190,000 clones, of which roughly 89% were detected only once. Of the sample, 0.62% falls within the top ten clones.

The collaborating institutions used their own protocols to collect whole blood in K2EDTA tubes. For TCRbeta analysis, collaborators shipped samples in one of three forms: frozen whole blood, isolated PBMCs, or DNA extracted from either of those sample types. The specimen was peripheral blood. The receptor chain draws on TRBV2 and TRBJ2-1, with a weak D call of TRBD1 (6 bases match). The sequence derives from a man aged 50 to 60 with acute or convalescent COVID-19. The sequenced DNA: TGTGCCAGTAGGCCCGGACAGAGGAGCTCCTACAATGAGCAGTTCTTC. Its coded protein is CASRPGQRSSYNEQFF.